These 2 T cell receptor beta chains were sequenced from one sample in a study of early T cells in non-severe SARS-CoV-2 infection (dated by TCRdb to about 2021). Libraries were constructed by 5' RACE. Instrument used: NextSeq 500. The public reads were reprocessed in TCRdb via fastp at Q25 and MiXCR, keeping in-frame beta chains. Under each unique CDR3 protein, matching rows form one entry showing the most common genes and DNA. Recorded for this sample are approximately 45,000 distinct CDR3 sequences; about 11% of them occurred a single time. The ten biggest clones cover roughly 9.7% of the sample. Sequencing used whole blood. Receptors were obtained from an adult who was a healthcare worker with PCR-confirmed SARS-CoV-2 infection or an uninfected control (not recorded which).

The table lists this clonotype with many counts. The V call is TRBV29-1, the J call TRBJ2-7; 7 bases agree with TRBD1. This CDR3 region has 12 residues. With V trimmed by 3 bases and J by 5 bases, 4 bases remained unmatched. The germline V gene has CDR1 SQVTM and CDR2 ANQGSEA. The CDR3 sequence is CSVDTGVHEQYF. CDR3 DNA sequence: TGCAGCGTTGATACAGGGGTCCACGAGCAGTACTTC.

V and J are TRBV15 and TRBJ2-7; D possibly matches TRBD1 or TRBD2 (5 bases each). The CDR3 sequence is 15 residues long. The V gene's germline CDR1 is LNHNV and CDR2 YYDKDF (reference sequence). V was clipped by 0 bases and J by 0 bases, with 9 bases between them. CDR3 loop: CATSRDGTASYEQYF. The CDR3 nucleotides are TGTGCCACCAGCAGAGATGGGACGGCCTCCTACGAGCAGTACTTC.